The TCR beta chain described here comes from a study of blood T cell repertoires in COVID-19. Across the study: Specimens from acute and convalescent COVID-19 originated in the United States, Italy and Spain. In each case, the material was cDNA or gDNA derived from T cells, B-cell-depleted T cells, or PBMCs.

CDR3 length: 13 residues. The germline V and J ends were trimmed by 4 bases and 4 bases, with 10 bases remaining between them. CDR1 is LNHDA, CDR2 SQIVND, per germline (reference sequence). Authors' analysis steps: Quantification of nucleated cells was approximated via reference gene primer amplification. Profiling relied on immunoSEQ multiplex PCR, and the TCRdb table lists in-frame clones only, not all of them. From that table come the V and J calls and clone size; the DNA was used to work out D and trimming. The table has about 130,000 clones, roughly 83% seen once. Sequenced: peripheral blood. The chain recombines TRBV19 with TRBJ1-1; possible D gene TRBD1, 6 bases. The receptor was derived from a woman in her twenties or thirties who had recovered from COVID-19. CDR3 region: CASSTTGFTEAFF. CDR3 coding DNA: TGTGCCAGTAGTACAACAGGGTTCACTGAAGCTTTCTTT.